The entry below gives a single T cell receptor beta chain sequence along with its context. Its antigen is undetermined. TCRdb reprocessed the reads with MiXCR, giving one entry per CDR3 protein. The sample has about 740,000 distinct CDR3 sequences, roughly 30% seen once. This CDR3 has 15 residues. Germline V gene sequence: CDR1 SGHVS, CDR2 FQNEAQ. Unmatched junction bases numbered 9, after V lost 5 bases and J lost 2 bases. The data belong to a study of T cell repertoires in cytomegalovirus infection. About the study: Recently described HLA-C-restricted plus well-studied HLA-B-restricted CMV epitopes were used. Based on public TCR beta signatures, there were indications of CMV infection and of a matching HLA type.

Findings and limits, study-wide: The ex vivo response was dominated by HLA-C-restricted CMV-specific TCR beta clonotypes.

The material sequenced was cultured PBMCs, taken from culture after CMV antigen stimulation. This TCR derives from a human donor in good health (CMV status not recorded). Some clones in this sample may be carry-over from other donors' samples. The chain has TRBV7-8 and TRBJ2-7; 7 nucleotides match TRBD1. The CDR3 region has the DNA TGTGCCAGCAGCACCCGTAGGGACAGAACCTACGAGCAGTACTTC. Its translation is CASSTRRDRTYEQYF. Drawing the rest from reference TRBV7-8 and TRBJ2-7, the complete variable domain is GAGVSQSPRYKVAKRGQDVALRCDPISGHVSLFWYQQALGQGPEFLTYFQNEAQLDKSGLPSDRFFAERPEGSVSTLKIQRTQQEDSAVYLCASSTRRDRTYEQYFGPGTRLTVT.